This TCR beta chain was recorded in a study of PD-L1 blockade in urothelial cancer. Across the whole study: Patients commenced intravenous atezolizumab, 1,200 mg every 3 weeks, around 2014.

CDR3 length: 15 residues. Germline CDR1 is SGHKS and CDR2 is YYEKEE (reference sequence). V lost 2 bases to trimming and J lost 2 bases, with 11 bases between them. The protocol was immunoSEQ multiplex PCR, while the TCRdb copy is restricted to in-frame clones and leaves out a portion. The table lists about 100,000 clones, about 90% of them singletons. The rearrangement uses TRBV5-5 and TRBJ1-5, with D possibly TRBD1 on 6 matching bases. The input for sequencing was PBMCs, taken around atezolizumab (anti-PD-L1) treatment. The sequence was obtained from a woman aged 80 or older with urothelial cancer. CDR3 residues: CASSLPGVGNQPQHF. The CDR3 coding sequence is TGTGCCAGCAGCTTACCAGGGGTGGGCAATCAGCCCCAGCATTTT.